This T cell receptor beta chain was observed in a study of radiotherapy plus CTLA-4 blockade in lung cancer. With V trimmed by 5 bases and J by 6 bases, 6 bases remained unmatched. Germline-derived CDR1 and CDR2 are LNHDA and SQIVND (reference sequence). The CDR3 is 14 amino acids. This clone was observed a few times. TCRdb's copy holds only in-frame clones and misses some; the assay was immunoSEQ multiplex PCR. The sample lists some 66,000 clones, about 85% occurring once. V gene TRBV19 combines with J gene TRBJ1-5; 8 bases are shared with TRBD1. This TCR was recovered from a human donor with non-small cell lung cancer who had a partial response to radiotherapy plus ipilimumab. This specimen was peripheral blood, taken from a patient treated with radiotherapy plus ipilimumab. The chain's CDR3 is CASSGTGGPQPQHF. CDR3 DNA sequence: TGTGCCAGTAGTGGAACAGGGGGACCTCAGCCCCAGCATTTT.